This T cell receptor (beta chain) was recovered during a study of shared clonotypes between healthy human individuals. Per the study methods: Sequence data from immunoSEQ were junction-only and lacked quality scores; consequently, filtering differed. Some clones are missing from TCRdb's copy, which holds only in-frame ones; the method was immunoSEQ multiplex PCR. That table furnishes V, J and clone size, whereas the DNA furnished D and trimming. The sample holds some 2,500,000 clones, roughly 90% seen once. There are 14 residues in the CDR3. V lost 1 base, J lost 7 bases, and 14 bases lay in between. Germline V lookup: CDR1 SSHAT, CDR2 FNYEAQ (reference sequence). Whole-study findings and limits: Roughly 5% of naive CD4 clonotypes were common to a handful of donors. Against clonotypes common to all four donors, non-shared ones had lower generation probabilities.

As regards this clone: Its target is not known.

The receptor was isolated from a young man in good health. Some clones in this sample may be carry-over from other donors' samples. V is TRBV7-7 and J is TRBJ2-7; D may correspond to TRBD1 or TRBD2 (5 bases each). Sequenced material: naive CD4+ T cells from PBMCs. Specified subset: CD45RA+ positively selected. The CDR3 region has the DNA TGTGCCAGCAGCTTAGAGCTAGCCTCAGGGGAGCAGTACTTC. It specifies CASSLELASGEQYF.